A selection of T cell receptor beta chains follows, all from one sample in a study of OX40 agonist ivuxolimab in advanced cancers. Clones were sequenced by immunoSEQ multiplex PCR, and TCRdb holds only the in-frame ones, with some missing. Among some 30,000 clones listed, around 90% were seen once. Here the sequenced sample was CD4+ or CD8+ T cells sorted from blood, taken in a trial of the OX40 agonist ivuxolimab. The receptors here all came from an adult with an advanced solid tumor such as melanoma, head and neck, liver or kidney cancer. Each CDR3 is given without its conserved first and last residue. Each record gives: J gene, V gene, CDR3 protein.

J gene: TRBJ2-3; V gene: TRBV11-3; CDR3 protein: ASVRTAGSTDTQY
J gene: TRBJ1-4; V gene: TRBV11-3; CDR3 protein: ASTPYQGGKLF
J gene: TRBJ2-5; V gene: TRBV6-5; CDR3 protein: ASSYGTPRETQY
J gene: TRBJ2-2; V gene: TRBV5-8; CDR3 protein: ASSFAGTGELF
J gene: TRBJ1-1; V gene: TRBV7-6; CDR3 protein: ASSPGGAGEEEAF
J gene: TRBJ2-3; V gene: TRBV11-2; CDR3 protein: ASSFLSRDTQY
J gene: TRBJ2-7; V gene: TRBV7-2; CDR3 protein: ASSRWTGSYEQY
J gene: TRBJ2-2; V gene: TRBV6-1; CDR3 protein: ASSDWTGFFTGELF
J gene: TRBJ2-5; V gene: TRBV9; CDR3 protein: ASTGENQETQY
J gene: TRBJ2-6; V gene: TRBV10-3; CDR3 protein: AIRSYEVEGASGANVLT
J gene: TRBJ1-1; V gene: TRBV4-3; CDR3 protein: ASSQGLLGDTEAF
J gene: TRBJ2-6; V gene: TRBV5-4; CDR3 protein: ASSFGSGANVLT
J gene: TRBJ2-7; V gene: TRBV2; CDR3 protein: ASSEGAGDYYEQY
J gene: TRBJ2-2; V gene: TRBV7-9; CDR3 protein: ASSFRFGELF
J gene: TRBJ2-1; V gene: TRBV27; CDR3 protein: ATSLGSGGVEQF
J gene: TRBJ2-1; V gene: TRBV27; CDR3 protein: ASSTLGAGGNEQF
J gene: TRBJ2-1; V gene: TRBV7-2; CDR3 protein: ASSWGLEQF
J gene: TRBJ2-7; V gene: TRBV28; CDR3 protein: ASRGAIKSSYEQY
J gene: TRBJ1-5; V gene: TRBV6-5; CDR3 protein: ASRQGINQPQH
J gene: TRBJ2-7; V gene: TRBV4-3; CDR3 protein: ASSQGETSGGAYYEQY
J gene: TRBJ1-2; V gene: TRBV29-1; CDR3 protein: SVGRSANYGYT
J gene: TRBJ1-2; V gene: TRBV5-4; CDR3 protein: ASSLDGTGGDGYT
J gene: TRBJ1-2; V gene: TRBV28; CDR3 protein: ASSSDSSIYGYT
J gene: TRBJ1-1; V gene: TRBV4-1; CDR3 protein: ASSLVMNTEAF
J gene: TRBJ2-2; V gene: TRBV7-6; CDR3 protein: ASSLFQGQGPTGELF
J gene: TRBJ1-5; V gene: TRBV6-6; CDR3 protein: ASSYSEGAGQPQH
J gene: TRBJ2-7; V gene: TRBV18; CDR3 protein: ASSPRDMISYEQY
J gene: TRBJ2-3; V gene: TRBV11-2; CDR3 protein: ASSLVPSGSTDTQY
J gene: TRBJ2-7; V gene: TRBV28; CDR3 protein: ASNVAFGTKQY
J gene: TRBJ2-5; V gene: TRBV4-2; CDR3 protein: ASSPRALLQETQY
J gene: TRBJ1-5; V gene: TRBV27; CDR3 protein: ASSLWGNQPQH
J gene: TRBJ2-7; V gene: TRBV7-9; CDR3 protein: ASSSRGAYEQY
J gene: TRBJ1-2; V gene: TRBV6-1; CDR3 protein: ASSEDWTGYGYT
J gene: TRBJ2-1; V gene: TRBV7-9; CDR3 protein: ASSLVQGTYNEQF
J gene: TRBJ2-1; V gene: TRBV14; CDR3 protein: ASSPNTGPPYNEQF
J gene: TRBJ2-1; V gene: TRBV7-6; CDR3 protein: ASSLAGGYNEQF
J gene: TRBJ1-2; V gene: TRBV19; CDR3 protein: ASSIGTAAYGYT
J gene: TRBJ2-7; V gene: TRBV29-1; CDR3 protein: SVQGNLGTHSYEQY
J gene: TRBJ2-3; V gene: TRBV19; CDR3 protein: ASSIENRADHTDTQY
J gene: TRBJ2-7; V gene: TRBV5-1; CDR3 protein: ASSTAPGGSYEQY
J gene: TRBJ1-2; V gene: TRBV7-2; CDR3 protein: ASSPGQGNYGYT
J gene: TRBJ1-1; V gene: TRBV6-5; CDR3 protein: ASSQTGNTEAF
J gene: TRBJ2-4; V gene: TRBV12-2; CDR3 protein: ASRRNALAKNIQY
J gene: TRBJ2-3; V gene: TRBV30; CDR3 protein: AWSVSRSTDTQY
J gene: .; V gene: TRBV2; CDR3 protein: ASSEDSGRVNEQY
J gene: TRBJ2-1; V gene: TRBV25-1; CDR3 protein: ASRGLSPYNEQF
J gene: TRBJ2-2; V gene: TRBV9; CDR3 protein: ASSGAGLAGDTGELF
J gene: TRBJ2-1; V gene: TRBV7-2; CDR3 protein: ASSSLPRLAGGNNEQF
J gene: TRBJ2-5; V gene: TRBV7-3; CDR3 protein: ASSPGGSWETQY
J gene: TRBJ2-7; V gene: TRBV6-1; CDR3 protein: AISWGGDSYEQY